This section outlines one TCR beta chain sequence together with its context. What it binds is not known. This sample was included in a study of shared clonotypes between healthy human individuals. Study summary: Serving as donors were two women and three men, whose ages spanned 18 to 49. Study-level findings and limits: In this cohort, only blood was sampled, and tissue repertoires likely differ.

Approximately 30,000 T cell genomes (about 0.3 ug DNA) went into each PBMC replicate. Here immunoSEQ multiplex PCR was the method, and the copy in TCRdb shows in-frame clones only, minus some. The profile shows about 87,000 clones, over 40% of them singletons. The study drew all its donors from Caucasian adults living in Nashville, Tennessee. The CDR3 consists of 14 residues. J lost 6 bases, V lost 6 bases, and 6 bases had no gene match. Germline lookup yields CDR1 SGHTA and CDR2 FQGTGA. This sequence was found in a woman in her 40s in good health. Some clones in this sample may be carry-over from other donors' samples. The V gene is TRBV7-3, the J gene TRBJ2-7, with 12 bases identical to TRBD1. The sequenced sample consisted of PBMCs. CDR3 loop: CASSFGTGGGEQYF. In DNA, the CDR3 is TGTGCCAGCAGTTTCGGGACAGGGGGCGGCGAGCAGTACTTC.